This entry concerns a single TCR beta chain. From germline, CDR1 is DFQATT and CDR2 SNEGSKA (reference sequence). V dropped 4 bases and J dropped 10; count of bases not matched to a gene: 12. The CDR3 covers 15 residues. For the second PCR, which ran for roughly 7 to 11 cycles, a sample-barcoded 5' primer and a J-beta primer mix were used. TCRdb independently ran MiXCR on the 5' RACE reads; one entry per CDR3 protein. Among some 1,500,000 distinct CDR3 sequences listed, roughly 43% were seen once. The data are from a study of blood T cells in healthy people across ages. The sample taken for sequencing was blood. This sequence originates from a woman between 18 and 30 years old in good health. The chain couples TRBV20-1 to TRBJ2-1; 11 nucleotides agree with TRBD2. The CDR3 protein is CSAKTSGSTLLEQFF. The CDR3 nucleotides are TGCAGTGCTAAAACTAGCGGGAGTACGCTTCTGGAGCAGTTCTTC.